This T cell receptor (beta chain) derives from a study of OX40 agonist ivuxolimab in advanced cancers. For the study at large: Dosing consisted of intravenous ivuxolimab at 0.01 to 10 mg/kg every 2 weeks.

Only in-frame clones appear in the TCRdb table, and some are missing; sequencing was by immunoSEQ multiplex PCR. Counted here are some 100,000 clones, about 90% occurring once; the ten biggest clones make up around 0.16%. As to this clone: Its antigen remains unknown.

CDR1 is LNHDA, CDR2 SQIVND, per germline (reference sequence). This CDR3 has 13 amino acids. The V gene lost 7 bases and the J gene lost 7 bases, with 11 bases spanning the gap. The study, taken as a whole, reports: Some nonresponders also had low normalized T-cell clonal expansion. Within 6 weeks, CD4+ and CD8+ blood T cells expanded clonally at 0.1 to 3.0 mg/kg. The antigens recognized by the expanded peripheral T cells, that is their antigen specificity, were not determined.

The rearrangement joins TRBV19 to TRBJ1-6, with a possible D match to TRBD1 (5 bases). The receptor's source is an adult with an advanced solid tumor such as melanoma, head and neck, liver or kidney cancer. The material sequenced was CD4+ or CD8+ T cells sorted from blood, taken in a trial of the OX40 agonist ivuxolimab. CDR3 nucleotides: TGTGCCAGTACCGGGACCGAGAATTCACCCCTCCACTTT. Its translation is CASTGTENSPLHF.